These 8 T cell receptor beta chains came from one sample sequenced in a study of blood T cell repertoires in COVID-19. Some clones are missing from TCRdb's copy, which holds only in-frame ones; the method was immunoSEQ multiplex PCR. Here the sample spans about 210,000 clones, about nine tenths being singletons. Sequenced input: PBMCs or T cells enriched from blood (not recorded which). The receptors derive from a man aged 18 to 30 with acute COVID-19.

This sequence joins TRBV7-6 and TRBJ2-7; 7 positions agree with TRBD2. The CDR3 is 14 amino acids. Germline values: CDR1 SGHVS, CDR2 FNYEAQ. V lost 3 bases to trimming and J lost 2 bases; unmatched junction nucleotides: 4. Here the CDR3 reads CASSLLAETYEQYF. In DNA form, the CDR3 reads TGTGCCAGCAGCTTGCTAGCGGAAACCTACGAGCAGTACTTC.

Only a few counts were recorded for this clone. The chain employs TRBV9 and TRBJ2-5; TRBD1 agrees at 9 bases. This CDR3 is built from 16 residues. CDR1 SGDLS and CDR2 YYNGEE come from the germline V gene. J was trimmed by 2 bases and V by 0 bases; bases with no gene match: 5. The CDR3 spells CASSVAGGTGQETQYF. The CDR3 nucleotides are TGTGCCAGCAGCGTAGCTGGGGGGACAGGGCAAGAGACCCAGTACTTC.

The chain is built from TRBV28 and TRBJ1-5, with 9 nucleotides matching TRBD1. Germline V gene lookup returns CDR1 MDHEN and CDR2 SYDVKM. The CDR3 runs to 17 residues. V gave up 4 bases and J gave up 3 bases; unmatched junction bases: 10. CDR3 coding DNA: TGTGCCAGCAGTTCCCACCGACAGGGGGGGTCCAATCAGCCCCAGCATTTT. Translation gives CASSSHRQGGSNQPQHF.

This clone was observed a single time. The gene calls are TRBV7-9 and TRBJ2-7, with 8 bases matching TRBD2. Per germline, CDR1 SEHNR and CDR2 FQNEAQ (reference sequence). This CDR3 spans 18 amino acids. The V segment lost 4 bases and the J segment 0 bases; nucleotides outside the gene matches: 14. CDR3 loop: CASSSPSWAGGSSYEQYF. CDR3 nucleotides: TGTGCCAGCAGCTCGCCTTCGTGGGCGGGGGGCAGCTCCTACGAGCAGTACTTC.

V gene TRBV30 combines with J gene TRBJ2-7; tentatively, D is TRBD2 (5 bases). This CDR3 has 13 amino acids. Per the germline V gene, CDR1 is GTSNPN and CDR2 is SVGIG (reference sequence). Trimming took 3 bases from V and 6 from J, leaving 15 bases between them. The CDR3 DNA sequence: TGTGCCTGGAGCGCCCACATAGGAGGCGAGCAGTACTTC. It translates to CAWSAHIGGEQYF.

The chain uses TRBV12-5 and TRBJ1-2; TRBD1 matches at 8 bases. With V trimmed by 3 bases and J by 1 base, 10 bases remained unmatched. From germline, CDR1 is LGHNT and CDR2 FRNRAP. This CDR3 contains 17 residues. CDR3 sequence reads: CASGFVTGALVNYGYTF. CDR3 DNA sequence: TGTGCTAGTGGTTTCGTGACAGGGGCGTTGGTTAACTATGGCTACACCTTC.

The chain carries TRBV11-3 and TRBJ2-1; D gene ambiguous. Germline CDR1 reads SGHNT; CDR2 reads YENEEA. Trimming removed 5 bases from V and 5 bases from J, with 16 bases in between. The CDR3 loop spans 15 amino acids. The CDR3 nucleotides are TGTGCCAGCAGCCTCTTTAAACAGACAAACAATGAGCAGTTCTTC. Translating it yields CASSLFKQTNNEQFF.

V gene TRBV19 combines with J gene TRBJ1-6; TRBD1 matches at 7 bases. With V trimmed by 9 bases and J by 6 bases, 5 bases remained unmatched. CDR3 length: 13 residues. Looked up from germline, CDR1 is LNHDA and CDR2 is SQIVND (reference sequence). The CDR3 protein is CASGQASNSPLHF. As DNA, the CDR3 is TGTGCCAGCGGACAGGCGAGTAATTCACCCCTCCACTTT.